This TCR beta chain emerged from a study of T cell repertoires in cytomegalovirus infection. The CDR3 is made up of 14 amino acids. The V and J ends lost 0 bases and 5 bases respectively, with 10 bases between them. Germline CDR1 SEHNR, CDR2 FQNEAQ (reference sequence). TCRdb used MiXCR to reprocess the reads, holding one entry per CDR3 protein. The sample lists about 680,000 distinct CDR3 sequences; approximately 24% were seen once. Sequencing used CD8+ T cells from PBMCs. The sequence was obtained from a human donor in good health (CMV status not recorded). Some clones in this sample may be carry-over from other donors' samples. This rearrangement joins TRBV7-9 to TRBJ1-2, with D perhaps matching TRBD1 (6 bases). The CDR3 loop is CASSLASDSYGYTF. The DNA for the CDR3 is TGTGCCAGCAGCTTAGCCTCGGACAGTTATGGCTACACCTTC.